These 31 T cell receptor beta chains originate from one sample sequenced in a study of cytomegalovirus exposure and HLA in healthy donors. Primers: 60 Vbeta forward and 13 Jbeta reverse. Sequencing was performed with immunoSEQ multiplex PCR; in TCRdb, only in-frame clones are kept and a portion is missing. The listing contains just over 150,000 clones. The specimen sequenced was PBMCs. Receptor source: a man younger than 45 in good health and CMV-seronegative.

Concerning this clone: At the DNA level, this CDR3 is encoded by other sequences in the same sample as well. This chain links TRBV7-2 with TRBJ2-5, with 8 bases that match TRBD2. V lost 5 bases to trimming and J lost 4 bases; unmatched junction nucleotides: 6. The CDR3 sequence is 14 residues long. The germline gives CDR1 SGHTA, CDR2 FQGNSA. The CDR3 loop reads CASSVGLAGETQYF. The CDR3, as DNA: TGTGCCAGCAGCGTTGGACTAGCTGGAGAGACCCAGTACTTC.

The rearrangement uses TRBV5-4 and TRBJ2-3; D may be TRBD2 (5 bases). The germline V gene has CDR1 SGHNT and CDR2 YYREEE (reference sequence). Trimming shortened V by 4 bases and J by 0 bases, and 15 bases separated the two germline ends. The CDR3 totals 16 residues. The CDR3 region is CASSIPGSLSTDTQYF. The CDR3 nucleotides read TGTGCCAGCAGCATCCCGGGGAGTCTGAGCACAGATACGCAGTATTTT.

The rearrangement links TRBV6-1 to TRBJ2-7, with 9 bases fitting TRBD1. The CDR3 is 13 residues long. Germline values: CDR1 MNHNS, CDR2 SASEGT. The ends lost 7 bases at V and 2 bases at J; junction bases unmatched: 3. The CDR3 region has the DNA TGTGCCAGCACCGGGACAGGGACCTACGAGCAGTACTTC. The encoded protein is CASTGTGTYEQYF.

CDR3 protein: CASSHRSSTDTQYF. The DNA for the CDR3 is TGTGCCAGCAGTCACCGGTCTAGCACAGATACGCAGTATTTT. This chain connects TRBV27 to TRBJ2-3; D is undetermined. The germline V gene has CDR1 MNHEY and CDR2 SMNVEV (reference sequence). CDR3 size: 14 residues. The V end was cut by 5 bases, the J end by 0 bases, with 9 bases between.

The chain has TRBV29-1 and TRBJ2-2; maybe TRBD1 (6 bases). V lost 7 bases and J lost 1, with 13 bases in between. In germline, CDR1 is SQVTM, CDR2 ANQGSEA. The CDR3 totals 14 residues. CDR3 nucleotide sequence: TGCAGCGCTAATGTGGACAGGAACACCGGGGAGCTGTTTTTT. Amino acid sequence: CSANVDRNTGELFF.

This chain links TRBV28 with TRBJ2-3; TRBD2 matches 12 bases. The J segment lost 5 bases and the V segment lost 6 bases, leaving 3 bases of the junction unmatched. The germline gives CDR1 MDHEN, CDR2 SYDVKM. This CDR3 has 14 residues. CDR3 sequence reads: CASSPSGRVDTQYF. In DNA, the CDR3 is TGTGCCAGCAGCCCTAGCGGGAGGGTAGATACGCAGTATTTT.

The chain has TRBV5-1 and TRBJ2-7; 11 bases line up with TRBD1. The germline V gene encodes CDR1 SGHRS and CDR2 YFSETQ. The ends lost 4 bases at V and 0 bases at J; junction bases unmatched: 3. This CDR3 spans 15 amino acids. CDR3 DNA sequence: TGCGCCAGCAGCCCCGGGACAGGGGGCTCCTACGAGCAGTACTTC. Translation: CASSPGTGGSYEQYF.

The chain has TRBV4-3 and TRBJ2-2; no clear D gene. This CDR3 has 15 amino acids. Germline V gene sequence: CDR1 LGHNA, CDR2 YSLEER. The ends were cut back, 0 bases at V and 4 bases at J, with 9 bases in the middle. CDR3 bases: TGCGCCAGCAGCCAAGACCCCTTGAGCACCGGGGAGCTGTTTTTT. Protein sequence: CASSQDPLSTGELFF.

This chain links TRBV18 with TRBJ1-1; possibly TRBD1 for D (5 bases). V dropped 0 bases and J dropped 2 bases, with 10 bases sitting between them. CDR1 KGHSH and CDR2 LQKENI come from the germline V gene. CDR3 length equals 15 residues. CDR3 coding DNA: TGTGCCAGCTCACCACCCGGGGGACTTAACACTGAAGCTTTCTTT. Its protein product is CASSPPGGLNTEAFF.

The chain combines TRBV29-1 with TRBJ2-3; D is uncertain. The CDR3 loop spans 13 amino acids. Between the trimmed V and J ends, which lost 3 bases and 0 bases, there was a span of 7 bases. Looked up from germline, CDR1 is SQVTM and CDR2 is ANQGSEA. CDR3 sequence reads: CSVDIGSTDTQYF. The CDR3 nucleotides read TGCAGCGTTGATATCGGGAGCACAGATACGCAGTATTTT.

The chain couples TRBV6-5 to TRBJ2-7, with 8 nucleotides matching TRBD1. Germline values: CDR1 MNHEY, CDR2 SVGAGI. V was pared by 6 bases and J by 1 base, with 8 bases of the junction left unmatched. The CDR3 sequence is 15 residues long. The CDR3 region is CASRLQGTGSYEQYF. CDR3 in DNA: TGTGCCAGCAGATTACAGGGGACAGGTTCCTACGAGCAGTACTTC.

V and J are TRBV28 and TRBJ2-1; a possible D gene is TRBD2 (5 bases). From germline, CDR1 is MDHEN and CDR2 SYDVKM. Deletions cut 3 bases from V and 5 bases from J, with 11 bases between. CDR3 length: 14 amino acids. CDR3 region: CASSLWESDNEQFF. The CDR3 coding sequence is TGTGCCAGCAGTTTGTGGGAGTCTGACAATGAGCAGTTCTTC.

V gene TRBV27 combines with J gene TRBJ1-5; TRBD1 matches at 12 bases. Germline values: CDR1 MNHEY, CDR2 SMNVEV (reference sequence). This CDR3 spans 15 amino acids. The junction had 5 bases not matched to a gene; V was cut back by 8 bases and J by 3 bases. The CDR3 DNA reads as TGTGCCAGCCGTGGGACAGGGGGCGACAATCAGCCCCAGCATTTT. Amino acids: CASRGTGGDNQPQHF.

Remarks on this clone: The sample contains more than one DNA sequence encoding this CDR3. The chain recombines TRBV7-9 with TRBJ1-1; TRBD1 matches at 8 bases. CDR3 length: 15 residues. The junction had 2 bases not matched to a gene; V was cut back by 1 base and J by 1 base. Germline V gives CDR1 SEHNR, CDR2 FQNEAQ (reference sequence). The CDR3 region has the DNA TGTGCCAGCAGCTTAGGAGGACAGGGGAACACTGAAGCTTTCTTT. It is translated as CASSLGGQGNTEAFF.

The genes are TRBV9 and TRBJ2-3; 8 nucleotides match TRBD2. The germline CDR1 and CDR2 sequences are SGDLS and YYNGEE. Trimming removed 0 bases from V and 8 bases from J; junction bases left unmatched: 5. CDR3 size: 14 residues. The DNA of the CDR3 is TGTGCCAGCAGCGTAGCGGGGGGGGGAATTACGCAGTATTTT. Protein: CASSVAGGGITQYF.

This chain uses TRBV5-5 with TRBJ1-5; TRBD1 might be the D (5 bases). CDR3 length: 17 residues. Germline values: CDR1 SGHKS, CDR2 YYEKEE (reference sequence). The germline V and J ends were trimmed by 3 bases and 5 bases, with 21 bases remaining between them. CDR3 sequence reads: CASSSGTFGPGDQPQHF. The CDR3 region has the DNA TGTGCCAGCAGCTCCGGGACTTTTGGGCCGGGGGATCAGCCCCAGCATTTT.

The chain couples TRBV6-5 to TRBJ2-5; D may be TRBD1 (6 bases). The germline CDR1 and CDR2 sequences are MNHEY and SVGAGI. This CDR3 is built from 15 residues. V was pared by 6 bases and J by 5 bases, with 19 bases between. CDR3 in DNA: TGTGCCAGCAGCCGGACGTCAGGGGTGTGGGAGACCCAGTACTTC. This codes for CASSRTSGVWETQYF.

This chain uses TRBV7-2 with TRBJ2-7, with D perhaps TRBD2 (6 bases). V shed 5 bases and J shed 8 bases, with 19 bases lying between them. This CDR3 is built from 14 residues. The germline V gene encodes CDR1 SGHTA and CDR2 FQGNSA. CDR3 sequence: CASSPLRGSTQQYF. In DNA form, the CDR3 reads TGTGCCAGCAGCCCCTTACGGGGGTCTACGCAGCAGTACTTC.

The gene calls are TRBV29-1 and TRBJ2-5; maybe TRBD2 (6 bases). V gave up 2 bases and J gave up 4 bases, with 20 bases separating them. The germline V gene encodes CDR1 SQVTM and CDR2 ANQGSEA. The CDR3 sequence is 16 residues long. The CDR3 coding sequence is TGCAGCGTTGAATCCGCTAGCGCCCTAGTGTCAGAGACCCAGTACTTC. It encodes CSVESASALVSETQYF.

The chain couples TRBV5-1 to TRBJ1-4; TRBD1 is a possible D gene (6 bases). V was clipped by 2 bases and J by 3 bases, with 8 bases between them. The CDR3 length is 14 residues. In germline, CDR1 is SGHRS, CDR2 YFSETQ. CDR3 nucleotides: TGCGCCAGCAGCTTCAGGGGACCTAATGAAAAACTGTTTTTT. Residues: CASSFRGPNEKLFF.

V and J are TRBV5-1 and TRBJ2-3; TRBD1 matches 9 bases. Trimming took 2 bases from V and 0 from J; bases not matched to a gene: 4. CDR3 length equals 16 residues. Germline loops: CDR1 SGHRS, CDR2 YFSETQ. CDR3 in amino acids: CASSFGQGTSTDTQYF. In nucleotides, the CDR3 is TGCGCCAGCAGCTTCGGACAGGGGACTAGCACAGATACGCAGTATTTT.

The J gene is TRBJ2-5, the V gene TRBV9; 9 positions agree with TRBD1. Germline loops: CDR1 SGDLS, CDR2 YYNGEE. V gave up 3 bases and J gave up 5 bases; unmatched junction bases: 8. CDR3 length: 15 amino acids. CDR3 residues: CASSEGQGYMETQYF. Here the CDR3 DNA reads TGTGCCAGCAGCGAGGGACAGGGTTATATGGAGACCCAGTACTTC.

The chain uses TRBV2 and TRBJ1-1, with 9 bases identical to TRBD1. The CDR3 runs 14 residues. The junction had 4 bases not matched to a gene; V was cut back by 7 bases and J by 1 base. Germline lookup yields CDR1 SNHLY and CDR2 FYNNEI. DNA of the CDR3: TGTGCCAGCATCGGGGACAGGGCGAACACTGAAGCTTTCTTT. Its translation is CASIGDRANTEAFF. The variable domain in full, with the rest retrieved from reference TRBV2 and TRBJ1-1, is EPEVTQTPSHQVTQMGQEVILRCVPISNHLYFYWYRQILGQKVEFLVSFYNNEISEKSEIFDDQFSVERPDGSNFTLKIRSTKLEDSAMYFCASIGDRANTEAFFGQGTRLTVV.

The V call is TRBV7-9, the J call TRBJ2-7; TRBD2 agrees at 10 bases. This CDR3 has 13 amino acids. After removal of 7 bases from V and 3 bases from J, the junction contained 3 bases not matched to a gene. CDR1 and CDR2 from the germline V gene are SEHNR and FQNEAQ (reference sequence). This CDR3 reads CASTWTSGYEQYF. The CDR3 DNA sequence: TGTGCCAGCACTTGGACTAGCGGCTACGAGCAGTACTTC. The full variable domain, its missing parts supplied by reference TRBV7-9 and TRBJ2-7, is DTGVSQNPRHKITKRGQNVTFRCDPISEHNRLYWYRQTLGQGPEFLTYFQNEAQLEKSRLLSDRFSAERPKGSFSTLEIQRTEQGDSAMYLCASTWTSGYEQYFGPGTRLTVT.

This rearrangement joins TRBV4-1 to TRBJ1-2; 7 bases match TRBD1. The length of the CDR3 is 15 residues. Germline loops: CDR1 MGHRA, CDR2 YSYEKL. Losses at the gene ends were 1 base for V and 2 bases for J; bases not matched to a gene: 4. For the CDR3, the DNA is TGCGCCAGCAGCCAAGCCAGAGGGGGCAACTATGGCTACACCTTC. Translated, it gives CASSQARGGNYGYTF.

The chain couples TRBV19 to TRBJ1-5, with a possible D match to TRBD1 (5 bases). CDR1 and CDR2 from the germline V gene are LNHDA and SQIVND (reference sequence). The V gene lost 5 bases and the J gene lost 4 bases, with 15 bases spanning the gap. This CDR3 contains 15 residues. The CDR3 DNA reads as TGTGCCAGTAGTGATTGGGGCCTTGGGAATCAGCCCCAGCATTTT. It specifies CASSDWGLGNQPQHF. Based on the CDR3 plus reference TRBV19 and TRBJ1-5, the full variable domain is DGGITQSPKYLFRKEGQNVTLSCEQNLNHDAMYWYRQDPGQGLRLIYYSQIVNDFQKGDIAEGYSVSREKKESFPLTVTSAQKNPTAFYLCASSDWGLGNQPQHFGDGTRLSIL.

The chain has TRBV6-4 and TRBJ2-1; TRBD2 matches at 7 bases. In germline, CDR1 is MRHNA, CDR2 SNTAGT. The CDR3 extends over 15 amino acids. V trimming: 0 bases; J trimming: 8 bases; junction bases outside the gene matches: 7. The CDR3: CASSDSPGAGDEQFF. The CDR3, as DNA: TGTGCCAGCAGTGACTCTCCCGGGGCGGGGGATGAGCAGTTCTTC.

The genes are TRBV15 and TRBJ1-1; D possibly corresponds to TRBD1 (6 bases). Germline CDR1 is LNHNV and CDR2 is YYDKDF (reference sequence). V lost 3 bases, J lost 3 bases, and 11 bases lay in between. The CDR3 length is 14 residues. CDR3 region: CATSSWDIDTEAFF. The CDR3 DNA follows: TGTGCCACCAGCAGTTGGGACATTGACACTGAAGCTTTCTTT.

J is TRBJ2-1 and V is TRBV19; D is unresolved. CDR1 and CDR2 (germline): LNHDA, SQIVND (reference sequence). V lost 5 bases to trimming and J lost 3 bases, with 2 bases between them. The CDR3 totals 11 residues. CDR3 sequence: CASSLYNEQFF. CDR3 in DNA: TGTGCCAGTAGTCTCTACAATGAGCAGTTCTTC.

Regarding this clone: Different DNA sequences within this sample yield the same CDR3. The V and J genes are TRBV5-1 and TRBJ2-5; 9 bases are a match to TRBD1. This CDR3 has 14 amino acids. Losses at the gene ends were 4 bases for V and 5 bases for J; bases not matched to a gene: 6. Germline loops: CDR1 SGHRS, CDR2 YFSETQ. Here the CDR3 reads CASSLGQGRETQYF. CDR3 sequence (DNA): TGCGCCAGCAGCCTGGGACAGGGACGGGAGACCCAGTACTTC.

This chain links TRBV6-1 with TRBJ2-7; D is possibly TRBD1 (6 bases). Trimming took off 6 bases at V and 7 bases at J, with 22 bases between the two ends. Per germline, CDR1 MNHNS and CDR2 SASEGT. This CDR3 comprises 15 residues. The CDR3 DNA reads as TGTGCCAGCAGCCCAGGGGCGCAGGCCGGGCGGGAGCAGTACTTC. Protein sequence: CASSPGAQAGREQYF.